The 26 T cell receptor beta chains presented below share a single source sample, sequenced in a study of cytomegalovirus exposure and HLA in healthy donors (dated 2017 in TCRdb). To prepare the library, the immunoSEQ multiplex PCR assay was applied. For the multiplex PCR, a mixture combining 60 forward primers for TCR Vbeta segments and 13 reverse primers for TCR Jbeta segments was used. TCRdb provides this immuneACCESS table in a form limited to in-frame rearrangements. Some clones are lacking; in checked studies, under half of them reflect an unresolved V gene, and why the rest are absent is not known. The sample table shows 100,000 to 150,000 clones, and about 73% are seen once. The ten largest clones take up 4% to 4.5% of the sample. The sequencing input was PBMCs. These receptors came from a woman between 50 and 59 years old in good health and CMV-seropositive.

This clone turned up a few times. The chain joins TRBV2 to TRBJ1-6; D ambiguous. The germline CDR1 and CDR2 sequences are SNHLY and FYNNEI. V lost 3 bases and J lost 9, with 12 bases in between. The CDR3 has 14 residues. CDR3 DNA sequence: TGTGCCAGCAGTGAGAGGGAAGTTGGTTCACCCCTCCACTTT. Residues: CASSEREVGSPLHF.

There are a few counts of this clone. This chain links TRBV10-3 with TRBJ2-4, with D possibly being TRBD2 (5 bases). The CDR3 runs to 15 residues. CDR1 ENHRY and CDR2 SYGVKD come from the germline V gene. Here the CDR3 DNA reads TGTGCTACGAGTCCCGGGATCGATACCAAAAACATTCAGTACTTC. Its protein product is CATSPGIDTKNIQYF.

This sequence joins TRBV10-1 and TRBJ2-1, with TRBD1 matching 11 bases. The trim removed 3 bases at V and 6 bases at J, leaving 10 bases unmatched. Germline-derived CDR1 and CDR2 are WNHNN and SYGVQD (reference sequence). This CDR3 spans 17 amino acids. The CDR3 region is CASSDPPGTGGFNEQFF. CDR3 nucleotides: TGCGCCAGCAGTGACCCCCCGGGGACAGGGGGATTCAATGAGCAGTTCTTC.

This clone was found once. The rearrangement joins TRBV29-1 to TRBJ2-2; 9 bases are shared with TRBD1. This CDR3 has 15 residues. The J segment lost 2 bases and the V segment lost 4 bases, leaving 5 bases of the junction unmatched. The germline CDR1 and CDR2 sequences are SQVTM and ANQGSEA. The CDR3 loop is CSVARDRENTGELFF. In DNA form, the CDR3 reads TGCAGCGTTGCTCGGGACAGGGAAAACACCGGGGAGCTGTTTTTT.

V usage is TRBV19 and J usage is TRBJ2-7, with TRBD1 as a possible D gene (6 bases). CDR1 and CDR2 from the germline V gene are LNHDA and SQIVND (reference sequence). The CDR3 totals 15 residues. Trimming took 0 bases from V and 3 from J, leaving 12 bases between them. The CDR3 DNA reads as TGTGCCAGTAGTATAGATGGAGGACAGTACTACGAGCAGTACTTC. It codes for CASSIDGGQYYEQYF. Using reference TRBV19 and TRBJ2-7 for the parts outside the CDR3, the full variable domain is DGGITQSPKYLFRKEGQNVTLSCEQNLNHDAMYWYRQDPGQGLRLIYYSQIVNDFQKGDIAEGYSVSREKKESFPLTVTSAQKNPTAFYLCASSIDGGQYYEQYFGPGTRLTVT.

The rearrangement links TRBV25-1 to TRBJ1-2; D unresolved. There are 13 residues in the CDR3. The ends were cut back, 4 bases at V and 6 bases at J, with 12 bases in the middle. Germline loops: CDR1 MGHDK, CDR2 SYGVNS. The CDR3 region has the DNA TGTGCCAGCAGTGCGCACCGACTGGATGGCTACACCTTC. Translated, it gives CASSAHRLDGYTF.

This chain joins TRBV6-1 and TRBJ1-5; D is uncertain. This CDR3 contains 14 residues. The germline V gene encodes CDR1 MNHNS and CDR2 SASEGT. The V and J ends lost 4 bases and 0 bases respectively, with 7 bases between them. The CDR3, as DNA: TGTGCCAGCAGTGCACACACTAGCAATCAGCCCCAGCATTTT. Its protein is CASSAHTSNQPQHF.

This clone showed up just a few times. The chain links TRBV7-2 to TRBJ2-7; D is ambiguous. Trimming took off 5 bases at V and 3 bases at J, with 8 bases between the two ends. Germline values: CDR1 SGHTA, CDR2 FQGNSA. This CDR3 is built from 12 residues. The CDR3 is CASSREFYEQYF. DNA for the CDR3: TGTGCCAGCAGCCGTGAGTTCTACGAGCAGTACTTC.

The CDR3 is CASSPQGFGNQPQHF. In DNA form, the CDR3 reads TGTGCCAGCAGTCCCCAGGGATTCGGGAATCAGCCCCAGCATTTT. This sequence joins TRBV6-1 and TRBJ1-5, with D perhaps matching TRBD1 (5 bases). The CDR3 has 15 amino acids. Looked up from germline, CDR1 is MNHNS and CDR2 is SASEGT. Trimming pared 5 bases from V and 4 bases from J, leaving 15 bases between.

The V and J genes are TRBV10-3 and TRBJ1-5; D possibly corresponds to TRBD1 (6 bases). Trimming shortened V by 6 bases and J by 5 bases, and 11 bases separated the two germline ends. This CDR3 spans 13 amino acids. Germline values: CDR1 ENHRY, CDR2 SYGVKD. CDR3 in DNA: TGTGCCATCAGCTCGGGGACATATCAGCCCCAGCATTTT. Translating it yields CAISSGTYQPQHF.

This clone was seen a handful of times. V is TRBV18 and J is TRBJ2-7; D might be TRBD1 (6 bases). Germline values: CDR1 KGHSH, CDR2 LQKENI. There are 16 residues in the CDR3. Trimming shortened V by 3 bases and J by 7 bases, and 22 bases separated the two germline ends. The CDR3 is CASSPSRDRSLGEQYF. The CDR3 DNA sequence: TGTGCCAGCTCACCCAGCCGCGACAGGTCTTTGGGGGAGCAGTACTTC.

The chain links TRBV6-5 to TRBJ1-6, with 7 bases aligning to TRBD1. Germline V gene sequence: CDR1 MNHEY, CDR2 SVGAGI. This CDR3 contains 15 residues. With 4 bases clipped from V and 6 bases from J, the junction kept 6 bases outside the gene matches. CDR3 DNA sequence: TGTGCCAGCAGTTTCCGGGACAGTCTTAATTCACCCCTCCACTTT. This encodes CASSFRDSLNSPLHF.

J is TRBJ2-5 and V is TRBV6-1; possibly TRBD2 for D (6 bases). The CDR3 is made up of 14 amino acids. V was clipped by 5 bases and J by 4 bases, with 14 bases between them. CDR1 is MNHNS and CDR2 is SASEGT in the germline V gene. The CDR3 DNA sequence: TGTGCCAGCAGTCTGCAAGGACTATCAGAGACCCAGTACTTC. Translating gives CASSLQGLSETQYF.

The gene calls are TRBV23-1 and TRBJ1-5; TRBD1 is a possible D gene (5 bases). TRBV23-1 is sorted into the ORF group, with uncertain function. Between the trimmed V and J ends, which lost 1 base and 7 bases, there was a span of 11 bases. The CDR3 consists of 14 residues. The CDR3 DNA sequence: TGCGCCAGCAGTCAATACGGGCCAGGGCAGCCCCAGCATTTT. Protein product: CASSQYGPGQPQHF.

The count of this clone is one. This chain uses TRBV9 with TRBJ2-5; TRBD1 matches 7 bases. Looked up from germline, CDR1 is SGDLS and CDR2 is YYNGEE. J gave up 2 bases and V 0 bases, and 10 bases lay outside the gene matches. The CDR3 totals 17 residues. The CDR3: CASSVGATGYGQETQYF. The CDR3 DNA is TGTGCCAGCAGCGTAGGGGCGACAGGGTATGGGCAAGAGACCCAGTACTTC.

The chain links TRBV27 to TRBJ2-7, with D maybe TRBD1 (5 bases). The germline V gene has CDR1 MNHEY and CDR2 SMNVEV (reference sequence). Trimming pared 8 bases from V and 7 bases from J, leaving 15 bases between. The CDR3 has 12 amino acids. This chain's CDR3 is CASGDLKGEQYF. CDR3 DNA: TGTGCCAGCGGCGACCTCAAGGGGGAGCAGTACTTC.

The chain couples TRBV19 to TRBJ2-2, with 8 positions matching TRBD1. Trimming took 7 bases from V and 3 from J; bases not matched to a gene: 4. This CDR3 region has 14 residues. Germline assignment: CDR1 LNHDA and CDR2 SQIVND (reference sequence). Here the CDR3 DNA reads TGTGCCAGTAAGGGACAGGAGTACACCGGGGAGCTGTTTTTT. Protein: CASKGQEYTGELFF.

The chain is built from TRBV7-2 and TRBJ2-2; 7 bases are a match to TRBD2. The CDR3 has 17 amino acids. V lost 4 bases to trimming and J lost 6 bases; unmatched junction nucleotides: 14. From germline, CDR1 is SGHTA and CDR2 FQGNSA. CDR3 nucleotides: TGTGCCAGCAGCTCAGGGTTCGGGCGCGGGGGAGCCGGGGAGCTGTTTTTT. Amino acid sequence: CASSSGFGRGGAGELFF. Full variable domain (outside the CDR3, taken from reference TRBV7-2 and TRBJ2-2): GAGVSQSPSNKVTEKGKDVELRCDPISGHTALYWYRQSLGQGLEFLIYFQGNSAPDKSGLPSDRFSAERTGGSVSTLTIQRTQQEDSAVYLCASSSGFGRGGAGELFFGEGSRLTVL.

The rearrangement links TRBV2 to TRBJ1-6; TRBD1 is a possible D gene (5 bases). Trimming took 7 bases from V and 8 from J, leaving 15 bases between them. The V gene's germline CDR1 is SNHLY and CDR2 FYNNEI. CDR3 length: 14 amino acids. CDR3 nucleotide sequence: TGTGCCAGCACTTTTTCAGGGCAGGATTCACCCCTCCACTTT. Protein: CASTFSGQDSPLHF.

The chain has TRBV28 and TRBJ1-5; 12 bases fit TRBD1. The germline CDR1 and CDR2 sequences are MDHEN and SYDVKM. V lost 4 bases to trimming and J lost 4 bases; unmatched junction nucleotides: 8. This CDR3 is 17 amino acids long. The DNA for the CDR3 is TGTGCCAGCAGTTCCCCCGGGACAGGGGGCTGGAATCAGCCCCAGCATTTT. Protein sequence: CASSSPGTGGWNQPQHF.

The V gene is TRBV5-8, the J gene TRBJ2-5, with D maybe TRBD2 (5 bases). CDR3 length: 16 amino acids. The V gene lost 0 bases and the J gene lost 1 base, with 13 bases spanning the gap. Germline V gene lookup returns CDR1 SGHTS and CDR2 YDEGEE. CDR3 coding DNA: TGTGCCAGCAGCTTGGCCGGGGTGCGTGGCCAAGAGACCCAGTACTTC. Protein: CASSLAGVRGQETQYF.

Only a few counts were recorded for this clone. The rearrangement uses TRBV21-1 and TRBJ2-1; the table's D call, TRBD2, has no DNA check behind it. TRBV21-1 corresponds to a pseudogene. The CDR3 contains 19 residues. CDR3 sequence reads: CASSKAGDLVNRDYNEQFF. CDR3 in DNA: TGTGCCAGCAGCAAAGCGGGAGACTTGGTAAATCGAGACTACAATGAGCAGTTCTTC.

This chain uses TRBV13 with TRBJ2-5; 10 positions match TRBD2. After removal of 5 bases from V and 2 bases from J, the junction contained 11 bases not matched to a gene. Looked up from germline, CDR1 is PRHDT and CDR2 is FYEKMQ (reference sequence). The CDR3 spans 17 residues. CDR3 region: CASSDGLSGGIQETQYF. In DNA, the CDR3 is TGTGCCAGCAGCGACGGCCTTAGCGGGGGGATTCAAGAGACCCAGTACTTC.

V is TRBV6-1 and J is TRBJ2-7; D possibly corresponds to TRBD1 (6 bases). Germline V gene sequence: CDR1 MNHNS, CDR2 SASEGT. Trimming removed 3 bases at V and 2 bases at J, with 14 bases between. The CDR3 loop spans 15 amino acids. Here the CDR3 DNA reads TGTGCCAGCAGTGAGTCGGACAGCCCCGCCTACGAGCAGTACTTC. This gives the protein CASSESDSPAYEQYF.

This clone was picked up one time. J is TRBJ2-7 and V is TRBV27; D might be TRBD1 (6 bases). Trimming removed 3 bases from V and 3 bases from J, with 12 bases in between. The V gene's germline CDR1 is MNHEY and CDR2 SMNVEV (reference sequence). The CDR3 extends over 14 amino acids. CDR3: CASSFQGTNYEQYF. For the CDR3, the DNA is TGTGCCAGCAGTTTTCAGGGGACGAACTACGAGCAGTACTTC.

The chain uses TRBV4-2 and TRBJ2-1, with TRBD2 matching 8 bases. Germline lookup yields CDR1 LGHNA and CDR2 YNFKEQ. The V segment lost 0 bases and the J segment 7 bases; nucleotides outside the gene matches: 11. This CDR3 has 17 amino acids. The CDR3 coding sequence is TGTGCCAGCAGCCAAGATCCCGTGACGGGGGGGCTGAATGAGCAGTTCTTC. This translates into CASSQDPVTGGLNEQFF.